The sequence of this TCR beta chain was determined in a study of T cell repertoires in ileal Crohn's disease. Study details: Patients had a median roughly 8-year disease duration, and about 40% were active smokers.

The study, taken as a whole, reports: Endoscopic recurrence occurred in every patient whose clonality exceeded 26.8%. High-frequency clones were more common in sorted CD8 than CD4 cells.

About this clone: Its antigen is not known.

Germline V gene lookup returns CDR1 SGHNT and CDR2 YYREEE (reference sequence). Trimming cost V 4 bases and J 3 bases; bases outside gene matches: 4. The CDR3 sequence is 15 residues long. Per sample, approximately 540 nanograms of biopsy DNA were TCRB immunosequenced. The method was immunoSEQ multiplex PCR; TCRdb's version includes in-frame clones alone and lacks a portion of them. The sample records several thousand clones, approximately 79% being singletons. The specimen was ileal tissue. The sequence came from an adult with Crohn's disease. The chain links TRBV5-4 to TRBJ2-7, with TRBD2 matching over 13 bases. CDR3 DNA sequence: TGTGCCAGCAGCCCGGGACTAGCGGGGAACTACGAGCAGTACTTC. Protein sequence: CASSPGLAGNYEQYF.